Presented here are 24 T cell receptor beta chains from one specimen sequenced in a study of T cell repertoires in cytomegalovirus infection. These receptors have no known antigen. TCRdb recomputed calls from the reads with MiXCR, one row per CDR3 protein. Among about 830,000 distinct CDR3 sequences listed, 32% were seen once. The source was cultured CD8+ T cells from PBMCs, collected from culture after CMV antigen stimulation. All receptors come from a human donor in good health (CMV status not recorded). Some clones in this sample may be carry-over from other donors' samples.

J is TRBJ2-5 and V is TRBV10-3; 8 bases map to TRBD1. The germline gives CDR1 ENHRY, CDR2 SYGVKD. With V trimmed by 3 bases and J by 5 bases, 8 bases remained unmatched. The CDR3 extends over 15 amino acids. CDR3 residues: CAISDHGQGMETQYF. The CDR3 nucleotides read TGTGCCATCAGTGACCACGGACAGGGCATGGAGACCCAGTACTTC.

In regard to this clonotype: The junction shows a germline mismatch at one end, possibly a read error. The rearrangement links TRBV7-9 to TRBJ2-3; D call uncertain. The CDR3 length is 12 residues. CDR1 is SEHNR and CDR2 is FQNEAQ in the germline V gene (reference sequence). The DNA of the CDR3 is TGTGCCAGCAGCTCCTCCGACCGGTCCCAGAATTTT. Translation: CASSSSDRSQNF. The variable domain in full, with the rest retrieved from reference TRBV7-9 and TRBJ2-3, is DTGVSQNPRHKITKRGQNVTFRCDPISEHNRLYWYRQTLGQGPEFLTYFQNEAQLEKSRLLSDRFSAERPKGSFSTLEIQRTEQGDSAMYLCASSSSDRSQNFGPGTRLTVL.

This clonotype was detected many times. One end of the junction fails to match germline, which may point to a read error. The J gene is TRBJ2-7, the V gene TRBV7-8, with 8 bases fitting TRBD1. There are 13 residues in the CDR3. CDR1 and CDR2 (germline): SGHVS, FQNEAQ. The CDR3 DNA is TGTGCCAGCAGCTTTCCAGGACAGGGCCCAACCTTTTTC. It is translated as CASSFPGQGPTFF.

This sequence joins TRBV3-1 and TRBJ2-1, with 9 bases that match TRBD2. This CDR3 has 13 amino acids. Unmatched junction bases numbered 5, after V lost 8 bases and J lost 6 bases. Germline V gene data show CDR1 as LGHDT and CDR2 as YNNKEL (reference sequence). This CDR3 reads CASAGTSRNEQFF. In DNA, the CDR3 is TGTGCCAGCGCCGGGACTAGCCGCAATGAGCAGTTCTTC.

This clonotype was seen only a few times. The V gene is TRBV28, the J gene TRBJ2-7, with TRBD1 matching over 8 bases. Germline values: CDR1 MDHEN, CDR2 SYDVKM. V was clipped by 5 bases and J by 2 bases; unmatched bases: 8. CDR3 length equals 15 residues. The CDR3 sequence: CASSTDRARAYEQYV. The CDR3 coding sequence is TGTGCCAGCAGTACGGACAGGGCGCGGGCCTACGAGCAGTACGTC.

This CDR3 is CASSMGGGPGDEQFF. Here the CDR3 DNA reads TGTGCCAGTAGTATGGGGGGGGGGCCAGGGGATGAGCAGTTCTTC. The chain uses TRBV19 and TRBJ2-1, with a weak D call TRBD2 (7 bases). Trimming took off 3 bases at V and 8 bases at J, with 17 bases between the two ends. Germline CDR1 reads LNHDA; CDR2 reads SQIVND (reference sequence). This CDR3 is 15 amino acids long.

This clonotype was found a few times. The genes are TRBV6-2 or TRBV6-3 and TRBJ1-1; TRBD1 matches 8 bases. V trimming: 6 bases; J trimming: 4 bases; junction bases outside the gene matches: 16. The V gene's germline CDR1 is MNHEY and CDR2 SVGEGT. There are 17 residues in the CDR3. The chain's CDR3 is CASRLWRQGARGTEAFF. The CDR3 region has the DNA TGTGCCAGCAGGCTCTGGCGGCAGGGGGCTCGGGGCACTGAAGCTTTCTTT.

This clonotype occurred a few times. This sequence joins TRBV4-1 and TRBJ1-1; D unresolved. V gave up 3 bases and J gave up 4 bases, with 15 bases separating them. CDR3 length equals 15 residues. In germline, CDR1 is MGHRA, CDR2 YSYEKL. The CDR3 loop reads CASSHTTGLGTEAFF. CDR3 nucleotide sequence: TGCGCCAGCAGCCATACTACGGGCCTCGGCACTGAAGCTTTCTTT.

This clonotype was recorded at least ten times. One end of the junction fails to match germline, which may point to a read error. CDR3: CASSLDRGEQFF. CDR3 nucleotide sequence: TGTGCCAGCAGCTTAGATCGTGGGGAGCAGTTCTTC. The chain carries TRBV12-3 or TRBV12-4 and TRBJ2-1, with no clear D. This CDR3 has 12 amino acids.

CDR3 in amino acids: CASRFPGYNEQFF. As DNA, the CDR3 is TGTGCCAGCAGGTTCCCGGGGTACAATGAGCAGTTCTTC. The J gene is TRBJ2-1, the V gene TRBV7-9, with a possible D match to TRBD2 (5 bases). Per germline, CDR1 SEHNR and CDR2 FQNEAQ (reference sequence). With 6 bases removed from V and 4 bases from J, the gap between germline ends came to 10 bases. The CDR3 consists of 13 residues. The variable domain in full, completed from reference TRBV7-9 and TRBJ2-1, reads DTGVSQNPRHKITKRGQNVTFRCDPISEHNRLYWYRQTLGQGPEFLTYFQNEAQLEKSRLLSDRFSAERPKGSFSTLEIQRTEQGDSAMYLCASRFPGYNEQFFGPGTRLTVL.

The chain combines TRBV12-3 or TRBV12-4 with TRBJ2-1; D possibly corresponds to TRBD2 (7 bases). This CDR3 spans 13 amino acids. The V gene lost 7 bases and the J gene lost 8 bases, with 15 bases spanning the gap. The CDR3 loop reads CASTPGGLDEQFF. The CDR3 bases are TGTGCCAGCACCCCCGGGGGGCTGGATGAGCAGTTCTTC.

As for this clonotype: A clone one base away is much larger, so this may be a read error. The conserved phenylalanine or tryptophan normally closing the CDR3 is absent here, so this likely arose from a read error. The rearrangement uses TRBV7-6 and TRBJ2-1, with TRBD2 matching over 11 bases. Germline V gene data show CDR1 as SGHVS and CDR2 as FNYEAQ. Trimming took 1 base from V and 5 from J; bases not matched to a gene: 1. The CDR3 runs to 15 residues. The CDR3 is CASSLVAGGHNEQFS. The DNA for the CDR3 is TGTGCCAGCAGCTTAGTAGCGGGGGGGCACAATGAGCAGTTCTCC.

The chain uses TRBV9 and TRBJ1-1, with TRBD1 matching 9 bases. The ends lost 4 bases at V and 6 bases at J; junction bases unmatched: 10. The CDR3 is made up of 15 amino acids. CDR1 and CDR2 (germline): SGDLS, YYNGEE. CDR3 nucleotide sequence: TGTGCCAGCAGCAGGACAGGGGCCGGAGGGTCTGAAGCTTTCTTT. Its translation is CASSRTGAGGSEAFF.

The J gene is TRBJ2-1, the V gene TRBV20-1; 7 bases are shared with TRBD2. J gave up 4 bases and V 1 base, and 4 bases lay outside the gene matches. Germline lookup yields CDR1 DFQATT and CDR2 SNEGSKA (reference sequence). The CDR3 contains 14 residues. This chain's CDR3 is CSARVALAYNEQFF. CDR3 DNA: TGCAGTGCTAGAGTCGCACTAGCGTACAATGAGCAGTTCTTC.

This clonotype has a handful of counts. The chain recombines TRBV12-3 or TRBV12-4 with TRBJ2-2; D ambiguous. V lost 7 bases to trimming and J lost 5 bases, with 17 bases between them. The length of the CDR3 is 15 residues. The CDR3 nucleotides are TGTGCCAGCATCCTGTTTACGGGTGGAACCGGGGAGCTGTTTTTT. Its protein is CASILFTGGTGELFF.

This chain joins TRBV9 and TRBJ2-5, with a weak D call TRBD2 (6 bases). The ends were cut back, 0 bases at V and 2 bases at J, with 11 bases in the middle. This CDR3 is built from 15 residues. From germline, CDR1 is SGDLS and CDR2 YYNGEE. CDR3 nucleotides: TGTGCCAGCAGCGTAGCCGGGGCGGGGCAAGAGACCCAGTACTTC. Translation: CASSVAGAGQETQYF.

This clonotype appeared a few times. The chain carries TRBV5-4 and TRBJ2-7, with 11 bases matching TRBD1. This CDR3 region has 15 residues. Trimming removed 9 bases from V and 2 bases from J; junction bases left unmatched: 10. Looked up from germline, CDR1 is SGHNT and CDR2 is YYREEE (reference sequence). CDR3 sequence: CATSIGQGATYEQYV. The DNA for the CDR3 is TGTGCCACGTCTATTGGACAGGGGGCCACCTACGAGCAGTACGTC.

This clonotype was seen a few times. The V call is TRBV7-3, the J call TRBJ2-3; 8 bases are a match to TRBD2. The ends lost 6 bases at V and 5 bases at J; junction bases unmatched: 10. The CDR3 spans 15 residues. Per germline, CDR1 SGHTA and CDR2 FQGTGA. CDR3 in amino acids: CASSPGTRPLDTQYF. DNA of the CDR3: TGTGCCAGCAGTCCCGGGACTAGGCCGTTAGATACGCAGTATTTT.

This clonotype was counted a few times. The rearrangement links TRBV5-6 to TRBJ2-3; TRBD2 might be the D (5 bases). Per germline, CDR1 SGHDT and CDR2 YYEEEE. V was cut by 3 bases and J by 4 bases, with 9 bases left in between. This CDR3 has 13 amino acids. CDR3 nucleotides: TGTGCCAGCAGCTCTCGGGGTGCAGATACGCAGTATTTT. Amino acids: CASSSRGADTQYF.

The rearrangement links TRBV7-2 to TRBJ1-3; TRBD1 might be the D (5 bases). This CDR3 region has 14 residues. V dropped 3 bases and J dropped 9 bases, with 15 bases sitting between them. Germline CDR1 reads SGHTA; CDR2 reads FQGNSA. In DNA form, the CDR3 reads TGTGCCAGCAGCTTCATGGACACCGTCGGCACCATATATTTT. Its translation is CASSFMDTVGTIYF.

This clonotype was detected a few times. The chain links TRBV6-5 to TRBJ1-6, with D unclear. CDR3 length: 18 residues. Germline V gene data show CDR1 as MNHEY and CDR2 as SVGAGI. V dropped 6 bases and J dropped 0 bases, with 18 bases sitting between them. CDR3 sequence (DNA): TGTGCCAGCAGCAGCGACACCCTTTTTAGCTCCTATAATTCACCCCTCCACTTT. This codes for CASSSDTLFSSYNSPLHF.

This clonotype turned up a few times. The V gene is TRBV6-9, the J gene TRBJ2-2, with TRBD1 matching over 7 bases. Per germline, CDR1 MNHGY and CDR2 SVAAGI. J was trimmed by 0 bases and V by 7 bases; bases with no gene match: 11. This CDR3 region has 17 residues. The CDR3 is CASTLPWTGTNTGELFF. For the CDR3, the DNA is TGTGCCAGCACTCTACCCTGGACAGGAACGAACACCGGGGAGCTGTTTTTT.

V gene TRBV7-9 combines with J gene TRBJ2-5; D not resolved. This CDR3 spans 13 amino acids. Germline assignment: CDR1 SEHNR and CDR2 FQNEAQ (reference sequence). V dropped 3 bases and J dropped 6 bases, with 11 bases sitting between them. In DNA, the CDR3 is TGTGCCAGCAGCTTCGCGGTGGGGAAGACCCAGTACTTC. It codes for CASSFAVGKTQYF.

This clonotype has only a few counts. V gene TRBV20-1 combines with J gene TRBJ2-7; D not certain. This CDR3 has 12 residues. The V and J ends lost 0 bases and 5 bases respectively, with 8 bases between them. Germline-derived CDR1 and CDR2 are DFQATT and SNEGSKA (reference sequence). The chain's CDR3 is CSARDNRNEQYV. CDR3 DNA: TGCAGTGCTAGAGATAATCGGAACGAGCAGTACGTC.